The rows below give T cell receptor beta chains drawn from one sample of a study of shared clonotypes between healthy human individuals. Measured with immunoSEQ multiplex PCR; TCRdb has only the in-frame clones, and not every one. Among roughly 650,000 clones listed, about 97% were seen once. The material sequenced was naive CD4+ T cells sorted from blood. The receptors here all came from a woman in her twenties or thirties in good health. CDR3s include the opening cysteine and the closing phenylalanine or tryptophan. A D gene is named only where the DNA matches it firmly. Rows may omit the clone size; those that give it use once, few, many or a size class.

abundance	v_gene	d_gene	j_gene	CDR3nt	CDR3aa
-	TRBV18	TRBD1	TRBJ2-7	TGTGCCAGCTCACTAGGGACAGGCTCTTCTTACGAGCAGTACTTC	CASSLGTGSSYEQYF
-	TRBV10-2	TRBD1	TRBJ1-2	TGCGCCAGCAGTGAGTCGAGGACAGGGACCTTCTACTATGGCTACACCTTC	CASSESRTGTFYYGYTF
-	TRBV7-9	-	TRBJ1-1	TGTGCCAGCAGCCCAACCACGGGGCGGCAAGGGGGAACTGAAGCTTTCTTT	CASSPTTGRQGGTEAFF
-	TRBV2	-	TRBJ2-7	TGTGCCAGCAGTGAAATCCTTCGAGAGCAGTACTTC	CASSEILREQYF
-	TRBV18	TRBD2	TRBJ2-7	TGTGCCAGCTCACCATTTGTGGGACAGCATGCTAGCGGGAGTTACGAGCAGTACTTC	CASSPFVGQHASGSYEQYF
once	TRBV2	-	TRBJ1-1	TGTGCCAGCAGTGATTCTACCGTAAACCCGATAGAGGTTTTT	CASSDSTVNPIEVF
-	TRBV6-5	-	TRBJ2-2	TGTGCCAGCAGTTACCCGGTCGGGACCGGGGAGCTGTTTTTT	CASSYPVGTGELFF
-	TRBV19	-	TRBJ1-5	TGTGCCAGTAGTGTGCTGGGGGACAAGTTTCACAATCAGCCCCAGCATTTT	CASSVLGDKFHNQPQHF
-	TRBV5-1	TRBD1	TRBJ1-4	TGCGCCAGCAGCTCGGGACAGGGGTCTGAAAAACTGTTTTTT	CASSSGQGSEKLFF
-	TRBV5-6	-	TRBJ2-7	TGTGCCAGCAGCTTGGATCCCACAGCTACCTACGAGCAGTACTTC	CASSLDPTATYEQYF
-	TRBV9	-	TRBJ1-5	TGTGCCAGCAGTGGCGGGCCCTATCAGCCCCAGCATTTT	CASSGGPYQPQHF
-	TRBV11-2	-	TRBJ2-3	TGTGCCAGCAGCTTACTGGCGGGGAACACAGATACGCAGTATTTT	CASSLLAGNTDTQYF
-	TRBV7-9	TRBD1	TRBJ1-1	TGTGCCAGCAGCTTTGACAGGGTCACTGAAGCTTTCTTT	CASSFDRVTEAFF
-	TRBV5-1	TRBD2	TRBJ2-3	TGCGCCAGCAGCCCCCTGTCTGGGACTAGCGGGAAAGGTACGCAGTATTTT	CASSPLSGTSGKGTQYF
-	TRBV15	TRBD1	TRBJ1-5	TGTGCCACCAGCAGTAACAGGGGGATGAATCAGCCCCAGCATTTT	CATSSNRGMNQPQHF
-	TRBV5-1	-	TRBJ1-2	TGCGCCAGCAGCTTGGTGCAGGACTATGGCTACACCTTC	CASSLVQDYGYTF
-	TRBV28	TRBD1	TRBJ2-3	TGTGCCAGCAGTTTAGTCCACCCCCGGGACAGGTTTTCTTCCACAGATACGCAGTATTTT	CASSLVHPRDRFSSTDTQYF
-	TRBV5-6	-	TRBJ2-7	TGTGCCAGCAGCTTGGAATACGAGCAGTACTTC	CASSLEYEQYF
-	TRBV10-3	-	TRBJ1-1	TGTGCCTCCAAGTACGCCCACAACACTGAAGCTTTCTTT	CASKYAHNTEAFF
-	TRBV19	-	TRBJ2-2	TGTGCCAGTAGCACGCTCACCGGGGAGCTGTTTTTT	CASSTLTGELFF
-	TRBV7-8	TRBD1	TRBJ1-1	TGTGCCAGCAGCCCACAAGGACAGGGGATGAACACTGAAGCTTTCTTT	CASSPQGQGMNTEAFF
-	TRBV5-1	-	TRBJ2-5	TGCGCCAGCAGCCGACTGGGGGACCCTCAAGAGACCCAGTACTTC	CASSRLGDPQETQYF
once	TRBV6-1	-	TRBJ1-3	TGTGCCAGCAGTGGACAACAGGGAGGCCCTGGAAACACCATATATTTT	CASSGQQGGPGNTIYF
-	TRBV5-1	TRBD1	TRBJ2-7	TGCGCCAGCAGTTCTCTCACAGGGGCAGAGGGCGAGCAGTACTTC	CASSSLTGAEGEQYF
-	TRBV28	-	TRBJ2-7	TGTGCCAGCAGTTCACACACTTTGGGTCGCGAGCAGTACTTC	CASSSHTLGREQYF
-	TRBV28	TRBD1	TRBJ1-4	TGTGCCAGCAGCCCGGGGACAGCAACTAATGAAAAACTGTTTTTT	CASSPGTATNEKLFF
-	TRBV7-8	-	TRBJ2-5	TGTGCCAGCAGCTCATCCCCTCAGGGAAATAAAGAGACCCAGTACTTC	CASSSSPQGNKETQYF
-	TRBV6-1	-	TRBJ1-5	TGTGCCAGCAGTGAAGGCTGGAGGGGGAGGAATCAGCCCCAGCATTTT	CASSEGWRGRNQPQHF
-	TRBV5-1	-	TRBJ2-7	TGCGCCAGCAGCCCAGAAACTACCTCCTACGAGCAGTACTTC	CASSPETTSYEQYF
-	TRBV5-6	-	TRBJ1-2	TGTGCCAGCAGCGCGGGACATTTCTATGGCTACACCTTC	CASSAGHFYGYTF
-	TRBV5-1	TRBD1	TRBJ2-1	TGCGCCAGCAGCGTACTCACCGGGACAGGGGGCATCAGCTCCTACAATGAGCAGTTCTTC	CASSVLTGTGGISSYNEQFF
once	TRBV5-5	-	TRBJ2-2	TGTGCCAGCAGCTTGTTACTACTGAACACCGGGGAGCTGTTTTTT	CASSLLLLNTGELFF
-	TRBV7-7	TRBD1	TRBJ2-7	TGTGCCAGCAGCACTGACAGGGGGCCCCTTGCCTACGAGCAGTACTTC	CASSTDRGPLAYEQYF
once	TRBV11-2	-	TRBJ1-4	TGTGCCAGCAGCTTAGGAGGATCGAATGAAAAACTGTTTTTT	CASSLGGSNEKLFF
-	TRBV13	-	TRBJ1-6	TGTGCCAGCAGCCAAAATGGCTCACCCCTCCACTTT	CASSQNGSPLHF
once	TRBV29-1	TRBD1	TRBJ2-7	TGCAGCGTTGGCGCCCGGACAGGGACCCACGAGCAGTACTTC	CSVGARTGTHEQYF